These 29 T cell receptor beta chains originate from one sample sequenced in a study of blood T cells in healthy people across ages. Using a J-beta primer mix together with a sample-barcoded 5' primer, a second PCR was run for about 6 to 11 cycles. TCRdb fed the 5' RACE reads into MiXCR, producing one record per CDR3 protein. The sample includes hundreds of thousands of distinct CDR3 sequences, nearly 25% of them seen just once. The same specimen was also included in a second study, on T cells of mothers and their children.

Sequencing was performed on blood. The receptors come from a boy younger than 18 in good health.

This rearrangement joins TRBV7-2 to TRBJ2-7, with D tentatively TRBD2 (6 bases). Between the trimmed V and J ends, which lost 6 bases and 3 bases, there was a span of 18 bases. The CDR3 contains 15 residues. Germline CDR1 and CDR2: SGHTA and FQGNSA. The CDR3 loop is CASRDVGTGVYEQYF. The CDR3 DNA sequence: TGTGCCAGCAGGGACGTTGGGACGGGGGTCTACGAGCAGTACTTC.

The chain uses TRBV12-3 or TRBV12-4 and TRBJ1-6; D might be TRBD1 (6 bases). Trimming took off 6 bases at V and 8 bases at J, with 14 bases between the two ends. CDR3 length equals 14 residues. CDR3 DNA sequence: TGTGCCAGCAGCGTAGGGGGAAGTGATTCACCCCTCCACTTT. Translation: CASSVGGSDSPLHF.

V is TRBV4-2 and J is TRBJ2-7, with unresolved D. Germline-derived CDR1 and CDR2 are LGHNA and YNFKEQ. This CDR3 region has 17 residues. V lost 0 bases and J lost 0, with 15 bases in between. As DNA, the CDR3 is TGTGCCAGCAGCCAAGAATGGGCCGCGTCCAACTCCTACGAGCAGTACTTC. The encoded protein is CASSQEWAASNSYEQYF.

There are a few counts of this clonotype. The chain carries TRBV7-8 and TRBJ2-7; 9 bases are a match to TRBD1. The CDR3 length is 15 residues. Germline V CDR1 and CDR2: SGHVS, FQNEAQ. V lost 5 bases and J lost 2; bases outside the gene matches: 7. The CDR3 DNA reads TGTGCCAGCAGCCTAGACAGGGGGACTACCTACGAGCAGTACTTC. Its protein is CASSLDRGTTYEQYF.

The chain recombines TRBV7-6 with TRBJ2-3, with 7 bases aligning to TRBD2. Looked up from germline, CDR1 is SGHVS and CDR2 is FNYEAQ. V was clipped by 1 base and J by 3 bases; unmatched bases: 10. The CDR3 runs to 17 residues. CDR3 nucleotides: TGTGCCAGCAGCTTAGGAAATTTAGGACTAGAAACAGATACGCAGTATTTT. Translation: CASSLGNLGLETDTQYF.

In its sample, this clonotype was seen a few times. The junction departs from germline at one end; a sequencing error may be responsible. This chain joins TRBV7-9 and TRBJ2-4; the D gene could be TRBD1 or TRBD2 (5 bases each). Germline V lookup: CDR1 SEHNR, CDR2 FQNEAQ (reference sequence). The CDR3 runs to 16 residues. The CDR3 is CASSLGLRDRQNIQYF. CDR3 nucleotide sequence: TGCGCCAGCAGCTTAGGTCTCAGGGACCGACAAAACATTCAGTACTTC.

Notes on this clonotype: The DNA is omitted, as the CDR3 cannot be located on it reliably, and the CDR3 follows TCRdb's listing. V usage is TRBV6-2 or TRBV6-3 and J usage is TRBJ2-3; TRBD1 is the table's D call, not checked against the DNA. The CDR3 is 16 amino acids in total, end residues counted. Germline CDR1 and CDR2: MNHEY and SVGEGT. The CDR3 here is CASSSSGGGDADTQYF.

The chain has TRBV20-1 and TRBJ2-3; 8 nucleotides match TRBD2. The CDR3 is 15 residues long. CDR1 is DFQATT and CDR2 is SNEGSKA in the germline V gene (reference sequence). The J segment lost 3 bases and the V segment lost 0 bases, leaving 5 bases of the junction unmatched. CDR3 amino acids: CSARDPSGSTDTQYF. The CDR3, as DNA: TGCAGTGCTAGAGACCCTAGCGGGTCGACAGATACGCAGTATTTT.

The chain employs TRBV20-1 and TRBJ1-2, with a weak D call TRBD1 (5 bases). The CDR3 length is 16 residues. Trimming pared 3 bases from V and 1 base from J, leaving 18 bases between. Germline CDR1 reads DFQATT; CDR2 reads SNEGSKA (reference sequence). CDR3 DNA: TGCAGTGCTAGGACCTCTTCCGGGACCATTAACTATGGCTACACCTTC. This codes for CSARTSSGTINYGYTF.

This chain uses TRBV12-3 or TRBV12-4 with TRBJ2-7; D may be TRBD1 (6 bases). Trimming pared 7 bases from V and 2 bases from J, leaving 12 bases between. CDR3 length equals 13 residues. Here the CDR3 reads CASTLDRTYEQYF. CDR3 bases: TGTGCCAGCACGCTAGACAGGACCTACGAGCAGTACTTC.

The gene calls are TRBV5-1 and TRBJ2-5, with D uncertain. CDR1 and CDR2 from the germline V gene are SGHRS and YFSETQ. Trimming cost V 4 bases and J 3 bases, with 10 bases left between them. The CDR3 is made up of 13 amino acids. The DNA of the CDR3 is TGCGCCAGCAGCAACGGCCCGAAAGAGACCCAGTACTTC. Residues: CASSNGPKETQYF.

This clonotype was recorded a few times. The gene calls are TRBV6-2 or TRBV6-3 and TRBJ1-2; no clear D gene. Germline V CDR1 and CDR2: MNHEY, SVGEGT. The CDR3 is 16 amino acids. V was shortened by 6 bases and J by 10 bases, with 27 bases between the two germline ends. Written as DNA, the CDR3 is TGTGCCAGCAGCCCCATCCTGAGTTCGTATAACAGCATCTACACCTTC. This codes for CASSPILSSYNSIYTF.

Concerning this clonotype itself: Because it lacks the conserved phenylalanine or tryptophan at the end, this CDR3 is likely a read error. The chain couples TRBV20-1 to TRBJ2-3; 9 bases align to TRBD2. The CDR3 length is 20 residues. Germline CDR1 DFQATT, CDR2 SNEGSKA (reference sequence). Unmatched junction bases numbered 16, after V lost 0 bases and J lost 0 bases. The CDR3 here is CSARDIPSGTQAPSTDTQYV. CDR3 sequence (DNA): TGCAGTGCTAGAGATATCCCTAGCGGGACCCAAGCCCCTAGCACAGATACGCAGTATGTT.

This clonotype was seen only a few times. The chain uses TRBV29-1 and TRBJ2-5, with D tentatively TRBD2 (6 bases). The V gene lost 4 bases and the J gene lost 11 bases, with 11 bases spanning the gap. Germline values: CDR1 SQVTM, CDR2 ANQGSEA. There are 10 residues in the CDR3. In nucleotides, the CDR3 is TGCAGCGTTGGGCGGGATGAGCAGTACTTC. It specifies CSVGRDEQYF.

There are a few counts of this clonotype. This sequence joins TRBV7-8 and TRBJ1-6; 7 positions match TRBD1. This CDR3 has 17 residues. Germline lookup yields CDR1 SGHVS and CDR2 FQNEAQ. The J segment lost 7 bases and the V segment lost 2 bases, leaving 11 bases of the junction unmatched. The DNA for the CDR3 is TGTGCCAGCAGCTTATTAGAGACAGGGAGAGACAATTCACCCCTCCACTTT. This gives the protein CASSLLETGRDNSPLHF.

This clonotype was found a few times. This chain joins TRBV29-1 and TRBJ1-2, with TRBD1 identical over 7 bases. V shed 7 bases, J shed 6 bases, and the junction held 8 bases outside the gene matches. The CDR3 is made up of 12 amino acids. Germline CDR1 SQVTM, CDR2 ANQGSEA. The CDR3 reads CSDRTGTHGYTF. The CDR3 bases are TGCAGCGACAGGACAGGCACTCATGGCTACACCTTC.

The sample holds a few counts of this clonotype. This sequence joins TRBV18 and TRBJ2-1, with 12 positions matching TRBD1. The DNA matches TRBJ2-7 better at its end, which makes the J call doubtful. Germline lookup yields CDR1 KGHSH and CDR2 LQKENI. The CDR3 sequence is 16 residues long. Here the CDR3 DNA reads TGTGCCAGCTCTAGATTCCGGGACAGGGGGCTTTACGAGCAGTACTTC. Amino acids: CASSRFRDRGLYEQYF.

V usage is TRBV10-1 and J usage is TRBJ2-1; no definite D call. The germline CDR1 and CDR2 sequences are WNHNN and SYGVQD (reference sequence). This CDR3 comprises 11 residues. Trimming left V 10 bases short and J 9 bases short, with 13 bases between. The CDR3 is CATNAFGEQFF. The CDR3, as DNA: TGCGCCACCAATGCCTTTGGTGAGCAGTTCTTC.

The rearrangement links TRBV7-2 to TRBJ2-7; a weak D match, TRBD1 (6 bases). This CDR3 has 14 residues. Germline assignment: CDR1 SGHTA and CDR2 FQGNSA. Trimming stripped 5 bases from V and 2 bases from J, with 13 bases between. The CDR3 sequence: CASSGDRLTYEQYF. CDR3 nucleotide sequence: TGTGCCAGCAGCGGCGACAGGCTAACCTACGAGCAGTACTTC.

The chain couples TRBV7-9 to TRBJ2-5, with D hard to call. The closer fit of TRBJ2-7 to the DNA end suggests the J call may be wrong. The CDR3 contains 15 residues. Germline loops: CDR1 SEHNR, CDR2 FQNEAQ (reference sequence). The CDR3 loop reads CASSLGTDMHYEQYF. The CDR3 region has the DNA TGTGCCAGCAGCTTAGGAACCGACATGCACTACGAGCAGTACTTC.

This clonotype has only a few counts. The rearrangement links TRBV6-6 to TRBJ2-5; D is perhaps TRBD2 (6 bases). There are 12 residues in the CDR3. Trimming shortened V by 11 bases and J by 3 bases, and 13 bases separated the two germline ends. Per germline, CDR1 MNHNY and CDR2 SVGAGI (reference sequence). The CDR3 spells CACSGGEETQYF. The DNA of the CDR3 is TGTGCCTGTAGCGGTGGAGAAGAGACCCAGTACTTC.

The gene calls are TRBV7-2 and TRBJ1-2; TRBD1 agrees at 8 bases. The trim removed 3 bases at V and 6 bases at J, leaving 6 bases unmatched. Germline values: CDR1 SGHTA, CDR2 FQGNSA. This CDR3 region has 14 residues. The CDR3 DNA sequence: TGTGCCAGCAGCTTCCAGCAGGGGGCGGATGGCTACACCTTC. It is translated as CASSFQQGADGYTF.

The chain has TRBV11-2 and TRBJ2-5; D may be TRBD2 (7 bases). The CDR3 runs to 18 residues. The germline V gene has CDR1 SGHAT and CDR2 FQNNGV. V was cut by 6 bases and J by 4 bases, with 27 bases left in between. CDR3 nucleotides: TGTGCCAGCAGACCCTTGGGGAGGGGGGGAACGTCTCTAGAGACCCAGTACTTC. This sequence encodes CASRPLGRGGTSLETQYF.

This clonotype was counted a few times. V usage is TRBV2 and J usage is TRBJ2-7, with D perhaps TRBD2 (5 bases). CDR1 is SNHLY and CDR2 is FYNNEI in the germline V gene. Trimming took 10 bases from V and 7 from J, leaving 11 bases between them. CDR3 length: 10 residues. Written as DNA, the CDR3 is TGTGCCATCATCCCGGGGGAGCAGTACTTC. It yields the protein CAIIPGEQYF.

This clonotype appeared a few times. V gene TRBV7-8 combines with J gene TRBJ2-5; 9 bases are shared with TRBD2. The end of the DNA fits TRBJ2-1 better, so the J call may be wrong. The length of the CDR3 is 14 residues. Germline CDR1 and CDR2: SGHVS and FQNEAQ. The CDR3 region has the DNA TGTGCCAGCAGCTTGTTACTAGCGGGCAATGAGCAGTTCTTC. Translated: CASSLLLAGNEQFF.

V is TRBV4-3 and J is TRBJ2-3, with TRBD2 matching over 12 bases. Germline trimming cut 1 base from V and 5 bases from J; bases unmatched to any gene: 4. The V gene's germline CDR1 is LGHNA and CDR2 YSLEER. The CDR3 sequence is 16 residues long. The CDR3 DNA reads TGCGCCAGCAGCCAAGTTATGGGACTAGCGGGAGATACGCAGTATTTT. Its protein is CASSQVMGLAGDTQYF.

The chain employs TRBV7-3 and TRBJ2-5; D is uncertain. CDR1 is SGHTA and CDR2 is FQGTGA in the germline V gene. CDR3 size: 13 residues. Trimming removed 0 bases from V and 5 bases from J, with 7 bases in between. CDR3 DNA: TGTGCCAGCAGCTTAACAATTGGGGAGACCCAGTACTTC. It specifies CASSLTIGETQYF.

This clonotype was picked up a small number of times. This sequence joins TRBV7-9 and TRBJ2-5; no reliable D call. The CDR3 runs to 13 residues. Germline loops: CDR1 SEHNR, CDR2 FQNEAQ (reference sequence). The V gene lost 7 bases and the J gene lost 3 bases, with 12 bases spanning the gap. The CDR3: CASIPGFKETQYF. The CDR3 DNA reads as TGTGCCAGCATCCCAGGATTTAAAGAGACCCAGTACTTC.

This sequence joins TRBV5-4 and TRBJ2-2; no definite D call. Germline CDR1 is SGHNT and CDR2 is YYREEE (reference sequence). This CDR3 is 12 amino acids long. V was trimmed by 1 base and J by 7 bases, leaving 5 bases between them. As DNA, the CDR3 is TGTGCCAGCAGCTTGTTCCACGGGGAGCTGTTTTTT. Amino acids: CASSLFHGELFF. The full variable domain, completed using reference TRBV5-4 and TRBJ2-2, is ETGVTQSPTHLIKTRGQQVTLRCSSQSGHNTVSWYQQALGQGPQFIFQYYREEENGRGNFPPRFSGLQFPNYSSELNVNALELDDSALYLCASSLFHGELFFGEGSRLTVL.